This is a list of T cell receptor beta chains from one sample in a study of control samples from healthy donors and cancer patients. Clones were sequenced by immunoSEQ multiplex PCR, and TCRdb holds only the in-frame ones, with some missing. The table lists thousands of clones, more than 85% of them singletons. Sample: PBMCs. Receptors originate from a man aged 55-75 years with colorectal cancer. Both conserved end residues are part of each CDR3. Clone sizes are given selectively: once, few, many, or a class where the clone is expanded.

v_call: TRBV4-3
cdr3_length: 14
clone_size: -
j_call: TRBJ1-2
cdr3_aa: CASSQLQGEDGYTF

v_call: TRBV4-2
cdr3_length: 15
clone_size: -
j_call: TRBJ1-5
cdr3_aa: CASSQEWTGMIPQHF

v_call: TRBV28
cdr3_length: 17
clone_size: -
j_call: TRBJ2-5
cdr3_aa: CASSLWVLQGPGEAQYF

v_call: TRBV15
cdr3_length: 14
clone_size: -
j_call: TRBJ2-7
cdr3_aa: CATSRDRGPREQYF

v_call: TRBV13
cdr3_length: 18
clone_size: -
j_call: TRBJ1-4
cdr3_aa: CASSLGANTGPTNEKLFF

v_call: TRBV29-1
cdr3_length: 11
clone_size: -
j_call: TRBJ1-2
cdr3_aa: CSVETSDGYTF

v_call: TRBV27
cdr3_length: 11
clone_size: -
j_call: TRBJ1-2
cdr3_aa: CASSFGGGYTF

v_call: TRBV2
cdr3_length: 14
clone_size: -
j_call: TRBJ2-3
cdr3_aa: CASSPFGPTDTQYF

v_call: TRBV6-6
cdr3_length: 19
clone_size: -
j_call: TRBJ1-6
cdr3_aa: CASSPRTGGFPALGSPLHF

v_call: TRBV29-1
cdr3_length: 12
clone_size: once
j_call: TRBJ1-2
cdr3_aa: CSVDRTGFGYTF

v_call: TRBV5-1
cdr3_length: 15
clone_size: -
j_call: TRBJ1-2
cdr3_aa: CASSLEVGGMNGYTF

v_call: TRBV7-2
cdr3_length: 18
clone_size: -
j_call: TRBJ2-5
cdr3_aa: CASSKRPGLAGGQETQYF

v_call: TRBV6-1
cdr3_length: 16
clone_size: few
j_call: TRBJ1-4
cdr3_aa: CASSEKTIGFWEKLFF

v_call: TRBV18
cdr3_length: 16
clone_size: -
j_call: TRBJ1-2
cdr3_aa: CASSPMGQEANYGYTF

v_call: TRBV4-3
cdr3_length: 16
clone_size: -
j_call: TRBJ1-2
cdr3_aa: CASRSGTGGESYGYTF